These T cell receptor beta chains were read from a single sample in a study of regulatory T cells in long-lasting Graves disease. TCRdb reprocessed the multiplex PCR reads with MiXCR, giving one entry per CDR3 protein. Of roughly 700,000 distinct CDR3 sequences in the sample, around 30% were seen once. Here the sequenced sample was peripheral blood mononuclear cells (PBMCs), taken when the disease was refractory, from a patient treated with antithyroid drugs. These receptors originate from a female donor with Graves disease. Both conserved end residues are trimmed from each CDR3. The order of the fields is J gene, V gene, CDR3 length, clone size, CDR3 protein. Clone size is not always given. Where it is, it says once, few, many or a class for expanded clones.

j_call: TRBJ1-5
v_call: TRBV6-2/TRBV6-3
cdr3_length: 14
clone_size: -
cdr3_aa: ASSYRWDREEQPQH

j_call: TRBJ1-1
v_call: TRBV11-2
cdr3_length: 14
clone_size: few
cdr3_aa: ASSLAVRAGDTEAF

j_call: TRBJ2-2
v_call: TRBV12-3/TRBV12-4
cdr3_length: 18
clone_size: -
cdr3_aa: ASSATGTPGTSGRIGELF

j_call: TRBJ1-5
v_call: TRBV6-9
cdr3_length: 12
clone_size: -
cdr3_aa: AGSYSSGYQPQH

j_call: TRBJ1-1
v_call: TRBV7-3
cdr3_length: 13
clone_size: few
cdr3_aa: ASSSAGGVGTEAF

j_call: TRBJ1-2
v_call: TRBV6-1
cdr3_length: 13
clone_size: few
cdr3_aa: ASSAQPGSNYGYT

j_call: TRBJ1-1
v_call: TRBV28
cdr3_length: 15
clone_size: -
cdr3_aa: ASSYRVRNTPNTEAF

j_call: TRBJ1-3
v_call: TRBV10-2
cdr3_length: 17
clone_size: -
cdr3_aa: ASSESMVVVQGSGNTIY

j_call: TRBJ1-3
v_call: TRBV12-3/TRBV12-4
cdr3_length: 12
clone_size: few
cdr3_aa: ASTSTGGLDTIY

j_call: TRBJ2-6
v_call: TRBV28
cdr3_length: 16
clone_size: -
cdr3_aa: ASTPQGRSLSGANVLT

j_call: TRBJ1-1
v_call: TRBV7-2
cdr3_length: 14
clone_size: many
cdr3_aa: ASSLWTGAMNTEAF

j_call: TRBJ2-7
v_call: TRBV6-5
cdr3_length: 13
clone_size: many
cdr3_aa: ASSSKPGTGFEQY

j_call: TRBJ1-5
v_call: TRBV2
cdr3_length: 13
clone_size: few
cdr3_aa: ASSVRAGGYQPQH

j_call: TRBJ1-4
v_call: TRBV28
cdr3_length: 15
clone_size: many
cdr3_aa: ASSFSPRLGINEKLF

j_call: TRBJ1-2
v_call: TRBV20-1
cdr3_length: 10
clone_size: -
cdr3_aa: SAEEGNYGYT

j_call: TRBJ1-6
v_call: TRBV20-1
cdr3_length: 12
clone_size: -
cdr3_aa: SATGTGFNSPLH

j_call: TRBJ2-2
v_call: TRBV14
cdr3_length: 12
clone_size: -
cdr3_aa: ASSQMGNTGELF